Below are 2 T cell receptor beta chains sequenced from a single sample in a study of a mutant IDH1 vaccine in newly diagnosed glioma. Their antigens are not known. Sequenced by immunoSEQ multiplex PCR; TCRdb stores in-frame clones only, minus some. The sample includes 20,000 to 25,000 clones, roughly 91% of them seen just once. Time point indicated: week 11, during vaccination. Vaccination used 300 ug of mutant IDH1 20-mer peptide per dose, with topical imiquimod. The input for sequencing was PBMCs, taken from a glioma patient whose treatment included an IDH1 peptide vaccine. Receptor source: a middle-aged woman with glioma.

The chain links TRBV10-3 to TRBJ1-1; perhaps TRBD1 as D (5 bases). Trimming removed 6 bases from V and 4 bases from J, with 15 bases in between. Germline V CDR1 and CDR2: ENHRY, SYGVKD. CDR3 length: 14 amino acids. This chain's CDR3 is CAIRPWGPGTEAFF. CDR3 nucleotides: TGTGCCATCAGGCCGTGGGGCCCGGGCACTGAAGCTTTCTTT.

The chain has TRBV29-1 and TRBJ1-2; 12 nucleotides agree with TRBD1. J was trimmed by 3 bases and V by 4 bases; bases with no gene match: 6. The CDR3 runs to 15 residues. CDR1 is SQVTM and CDR2 is ANQGSEA in the germline V gene. CDR3 in amino acids: CSVGDRGRGDYGYTF. CDR3 sequence (DNA): TGCAGCGTTGGGGACAGGGGGCGAGGGGACTATGGCTACACCTTC.